A selection of T cell receptor beta chains follows, all from one sample in a study of blood T cell repertoires in COVID-19. TCRdb's table, derived via immunoSEQ multiplex PCR, lists solely in-frame clones and lacks some. The sample has 250,000 or so clones; 85% to 90% are singletons. The material sequenced was PBMCs or T cells enriched from blood (not recorded which). The receptors originated from a woman aged 25 to 45 with acute COVID-19. Each CDR3 is given with its conserved first and last residue. A D gene is named only where the DNA matches it firmly. Size is omitted from some rows. Given values are once, few, many or a class for expanded clones.

CDR3 protein: CASSREGHSGNTIYF; CDR3 DNA: TGTGCCAGCAGTCGCGAAGGACACAGTGGAAACACCATATATTTT; D gene: .; J gene: TRBJ1-3; V gene: TRBV27; clone size: .
CDR3 protein: CASSHRSTGGYTF; CDR3 DNA: TGTGCCAGCAGCCACCGGTCAACAGGAGGCTACACCTTC; D gene: .; J gene: TRBJ1-2; V gene: TRBV14; clone size: .
CDR3 protein: CASLSDRLGGGTEAFF; CDR3 DNA: TGCGCCAGCCTCTCGGATCGCTTGGGAGGGGGCACTGAAGCTTTCTTT; D gene: .; J gene: TRBJ1-1; V gene: TRBV5-1; clone size: .
CDR3 protein: CASSQVWGGGTAFF; CDR3 DNA: TGTGCCAGCAGCCAAGTTTGGGGGGGCGGAACAGCTTTCTTT; D gene: .; J gene: TRBJ1-1; V gene: TRBV14; clone size: .
CDR3 protein: CAIKGLAVYNEQFF; CDR3 DNA: TGTGCCATCAAAGGACTAGCGGTTTACAATGAGCAGTTCTTC; D gene: TRBD2; J gene: TRBJ2-1; V gene: TRBV10-3; clone size: few
CDR3 protein: CAISKEVPSSYNEQFF; CDR3 DNA: TGTGCCATCAGCAAAGAAGTGCCGAGCTCCTACAATGAGCAGTTCTTC; D gene: .; J gene: TRBJ2-1; V gene: TRBV10-3; clone size: .
CDR3 protein: CASSQAPDRWDTEAFF; CDR3 DNA: TGCGCCAGCAGCCAAGCACCGGACAGGTGGGACACTGAAGCTTTCTTT; D gene: TRBD1; J gene: TRBJ1-1; V gene: TRBV4-1; clone size: .
CDR3 protein: CASSLGATNEKLFF; CDR3 DNA: TGTGCCAGCAGCCTGGGGGCCACTAATGAAAAACTGTTTTTT; D gene: .; J gene: TRBJ1-4; V gene: TRBV3-1/TRBV3-2; clone size: .
CDR3 protein: CASSFLAGTDTQYF; CDR3 DNA: TGTGCCAGCAGCTTTCTGGCCGGCACAGATACGCAGTATTTT; D gene: .; J gene: TRBJ2-3; V gene: TRBV5-6; clone size: .
CDR3 protein: CASRRGTGSNQPQHF; CDR3 DNA: TGTGCCAGCAGGAGGGGGACAGGGAGCAATCAGCCCCAGCATTTT; D gene: TRBD1; J gene: TRBJ1-5; V gene: TRBV6-5; clone size: .
CDR3 protein: CASSFYTDTQYF; CDR3 DNA: TGTGCCAGCAGCTTCTACACAGATACGCAGTATTTT; D gene: .; J gene: TRBJ2-3; V gene: TRBV7-4; clone size: .
CDR3 protein: CASSPPLRGEQFF; CDR3 DNA: TGTGCCAGCAGCCCCCCCTTGCGGGGTGAGCAGTTCTTC; D gene: .; J gene: TRBJ2-1; V gene: TRBV11-3; clone size: .
CDR3 protein: CASSTGTGDGYGYTF; CDR3 DNA: TGTGCCAGCAGTACTGGGACAGGGGATGGGTATGGCTACACCTTC; D gene: TRBD1; J gene: TRBJ1-2; V gene: TRBV28; clone size: .
CDR3 protein: CASTITEGLTDTQYF; CDR3 DNA: TGTGCCAGCACTATAACTGAGGGACTGACAGATACGCAGTATTTT; D gene: .; J gene: TRBJ2-3; V gene: TRBV25-1; clone size: .
CDR3 protein: CASSLFTVRGRPQYEQYF; CDR3 DNA: TGTGCCAGCAGTTTATTCACTGTGCGCGGGAGGCCTCAGTACGAGCAGTACTTC; D gene: TRBD2; J gene: TRBJ2-7; V gene: TRBV28; clone size: .
CDR3 protein: CASSNKNDSPLHF; CDR3 DNA: TGTGCCAGCAGCAACAAAAACGATTCACCCCTCCACTTT; D gene: .; J gene: TRBJ1-6; V gene: TRBV3-1/TRBV3-2; clone size: .
CDR3 protein: CASSQGVGGYEQYF; CDR3 DNA: TGTGCCAGCAGCCAAGGGGTCGGGGGCTACGAGCAGTACTTC; D gene: .; J gene: TRBJ2-7; V gene: TRBV3-1/TRBV3-2; clone size: .
CDR3 protein: CASSPGGDSSYEQYF; CDR3 DNA: TGTGCCAGTAGTCCCGGGGGGGACTCCTCCTACGAGCAGTACTTC; D gene: TRBD2; J gene: TRBJ2-7; V gene: TRBV19; clone size: .
CDR3 protein: CASSSSGSTGANVLTF; CDR3 DNA: TGTGCCAGCTCATCTTCAGGGTCGACTGGGGCCAACGTCCTGACTTTC; D gene: .; J gene: TRBJ2-6; V gene: TRBV18; clone size: .
CDR3 protein: CASSQGVGGDGYTF; CDR3 DNA: TGTGCCAGCAGCCAAGGGGTCGGGGGAGATGGCTACACCTTC; D gene: .; J gene: TRBJ1-2; V gene: TRBV14; clone size: .
CDR3 protein: CASSFYMGQGETEAFF; CDR3 DNA: TGTGCCAGCAGTTTCTACATGGGACAGGGGGAAACTGAAGCTTTCTTT; D gene: TRBD1; J gene: TRBJ1-1; V gene: TRBV6-5; clone size: .
CDR3 protein: CAITDKGQGYGYTF; CDR3 DNA: TGTGCCATCACCGACAAGGGGCAGGGCTATGGCTACACCTTC; D gene: .; J gene: TRBJ1-2; V gene: TRBV10-3; clone size: .
CDR3 protein: CASSNPGQGVGEQYF; CDR3 DNA: TGTGCCAGCAGTAACCCGGGACAGGGGGTTGGGGAGCAGTACTTC; D gene: TRBD1; J gene: TRBJ2-7; V gene: TRBV6-5; clone size: .
CDR3 protein: CASSHRDRGFGELFF; CDR3 DNA: TGTGCCAGCAGTCACCGGGACAGGGGTTTCGGGGAGCTGTTTTTT; D gene: TRBD1; J gene: TRBJ2-2; V gene: TRBV25-1; clone size: medium-sized
CDR3 protein: CASSLGAGFNSPLHF; CDR3 DNA: TGTGCCAGCAGCTTAGGGGCTGGGTTTAATTCACCCCTCCACTTT; D gene: .; J gene: TRBJ1-6; V gene: TRBV7-2; clone size: .
CDR3 protein: CASKGGPTDTQYF; CDR3 DNA: TGTGCTAGTAAGGGAGGGCCCACAGATACGCAGTATTTT; D gene: TRBD2; J gene: TRBJ2-3; V gene: TRBV12-5; clone size: .
CDR3 protein: CASSLEGGVEAFF; CDR3 DNA: TGTGCCAGCAGCTTAGAGGGAGGGGTCGAAGCTTTCTTT; D gene: .; J gene: TRBJ1-1; V gene: TRBV7-6; clone size: .
CDR3 protein: CASSFAQAPYEQYF; CDR3 DNA: TGTGCCAGCAGTTTTGCCCAGGCGCCCTACGAGCAGTACTTC; D gene: .; J gene: TRBJ2-7; V gene: TRBV27; clone size: .
CDR3 protein: CASSAQTAYEQYF; CDR3 DNA: TGTGCCAGCAGCGCGCAGACAGCTTACGAGCAGTACTTC; D gene: .; J gene: TRBJ2-7; V gene: TRBV2; clone size: once
CDR3 protein: CASSLTTAAESRGYTF; CDR3 DNA: TGTGCCAGCAGCCTCACGACAGCCGCGGAATCTCGCGGCTACACCTTC; D gene: .; J gene: TRBJ1-2; V gene: TRBV9; clone size: once
CDR3 protein: CASSPNRLAGGSYNEQFF; CDR3 DNA: TGTGCCAGCAGCCCTAACCGACTAGCGGGTGGCTCCTACAATGAGCAGTTCTTC; D gene: TRBD2; J gene: TRBJ2-1; V gene: TRBV5-6; clone size: once
CDR3 protein: CASTQGAHQPQHF; CDR3 DNA: TGTGCCAGCACTCAGGGGGCACATCAGCCCCAGCATTTT; D gene: TRBD1; J gene: TRBJ1-5; V gene: TRBV18; clone size: .
CDR3 protein: CASSINGGGLAGRETQYF; CDR3 DNA: TGTGCCAGTAGTATTAATGGAGGAGGACTAGCGGGTCGAGAGACCCAGTACTTC; D gene: TRBD2; J gene: TRBJ2-5; V gene: TRBV19; clone size: .
CDR3 protein: CASSLVGGETQYF; CDR3 DNA: TGTGCCAGCAGCTTAGTGGGGGGAGAGACCCAGTACTTC; D gene: .; J gene: TRBJ2-5; V gene: TRBV7-2; clone size: .
CDR3 protein: CASSQGLPSYNEQFF; CDR3 DNA: TGTGCCAGCAGTCAGGGACTGCCCTCCTACAATGAGCAGTTCTTC; D gene: .; J gene: TRBJ2-1; V gene: TRBV27; clone size: .
CDR3 protein: CSASSGANEKLFF; CDR3 DNA: TGCAGTGCTAGTTCGGGAGCTAATGAAAAACTGTTTTTT; D gene: .; J gene: TRBJ1-4; V gene: TRBV20-1; clone size: .
CDR3 protein: CASRIGQGGYEQYF; CDR3 DNA: TGTGCCAGTAGAATCGGACAGGGTGGTTACGAGCAGTACTTC; D gene: TRBD1; J gene: TRBJ2-7; V gene: TRBV19; clone size: .
CDR3 protein: CASSAGLASYEQYF; CDR3 DNA: TGCGCCAGCAGCGCGGGACTAGCGTCGTACGAGCAGTACTTC; D gene: TRBD2; J gene: TRBJ2-7; V gene: TRBV5-1; clone size: .
CDR3 protein: CATKFGLAGGSYEQYF; CDR3 DNA: TGTGCCACAAAATTTGGACTAGCGGGAGGGTCCTACGAGCAGTACTTC; D gene: TRBD2; J gene: TRBJ2-7; V gene: TRBV19; clone size: .
CDR3 protein: CASSLEATSGRGETDTQYF; CDR3 DNA: TGTGCCAGCAGCTTAGAGGCTACCAGCGGGAGAGGGGAGACAGATACGCAGTATTTT; D gene: TRBD2; J gene: TRBJ2-3; V gene: TRBV13; clone size: .